This T cell receptor beta chain was documented in a study of blood T cells in healthy people across ages. Using a J-beta primer mix together with a sample-barcoded 5' primer, a second PCR was run for about 6 to 11 cycles. TCRdb itself ran the 5' RACE reads through MiXCR, one entry per CDR3 protein. Of hundreds of thousands of distinct CDR3 sequences listed, under 35% are singletons. Points from the study as a whole: Relative to aged donors, long-lived donors carried more naive CD4+ cells and displayed higher diversity. The fall in TCR beta diversity per million T cells was roughly linear with age. When one million T cells were used, diversity estimates were thought to be underestimates.

CDR1 and CDR2 (germline): SGHVS, FQNEAQ. This CDR3 spans 17 amino acids. V was pared by 4 bases and J by 5 bases, with 11 bases of the junction left unmatched. In terms of origin and age, donors were healthy Caucasian individuals from Russia aged about 6 to 90. At least ten counts were recorded for this clonotype. The antigen is undetermined. The gene calls are TRBV7-8 and TRBJ2-1, with 10 positions matching TRBD2. Sequencing was performed on blood. This TCR derives from a woman of 80 years or more in good health. CDR3: CASSWGLAGDRNNEQFF. As DNA, the CDR3 is TGTGCCAGCAGCTGGGGTCTAGCGGGGGACCGAAACAATGAGCAGTTCTTC.